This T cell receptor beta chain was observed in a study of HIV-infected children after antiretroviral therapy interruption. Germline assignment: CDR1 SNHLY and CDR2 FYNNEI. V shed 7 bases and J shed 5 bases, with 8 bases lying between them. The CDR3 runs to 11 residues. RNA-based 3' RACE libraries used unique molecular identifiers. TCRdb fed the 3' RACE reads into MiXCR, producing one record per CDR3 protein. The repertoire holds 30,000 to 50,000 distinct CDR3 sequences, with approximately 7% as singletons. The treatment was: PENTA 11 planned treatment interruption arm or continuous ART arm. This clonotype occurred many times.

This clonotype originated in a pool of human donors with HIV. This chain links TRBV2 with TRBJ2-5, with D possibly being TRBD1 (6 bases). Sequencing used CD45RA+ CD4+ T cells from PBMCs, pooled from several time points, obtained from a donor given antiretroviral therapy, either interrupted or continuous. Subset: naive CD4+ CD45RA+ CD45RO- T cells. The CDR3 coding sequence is TGTGCCAGCATGGGGGCGGAGACCCAGTACTTC. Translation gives CASMGAETQYF.